This T cell receptor beta chain was sequenced for a study of blood T cell repertoires in COVID-19. The data were produced by immunoSEQ multiplex PCR, yet TCRdb's version contains in-frame clones alone and is incomplete. The sample lists some 150,000 clones; about 76% were seen once. The ends were cut back, 5 bases at V and 4 bases at J, with 8 bases in the middle. This CDR3 has 12 amino acids. The sample was peripheral blood. The gene calls are TRBV12-3 or TRBV12-4 and TRBJ1-2, with D perhaps matching TRBD1 (5 bases). This sequence originates from a woman between 65 and 79 years old with COVID-19, enrolled during active disease. The CDR3 is CASSATVYGYTF. The CDR3 nucleotides are TGTGCCAGCAGTGCGACAGTCTATGGCTACACCTTC.